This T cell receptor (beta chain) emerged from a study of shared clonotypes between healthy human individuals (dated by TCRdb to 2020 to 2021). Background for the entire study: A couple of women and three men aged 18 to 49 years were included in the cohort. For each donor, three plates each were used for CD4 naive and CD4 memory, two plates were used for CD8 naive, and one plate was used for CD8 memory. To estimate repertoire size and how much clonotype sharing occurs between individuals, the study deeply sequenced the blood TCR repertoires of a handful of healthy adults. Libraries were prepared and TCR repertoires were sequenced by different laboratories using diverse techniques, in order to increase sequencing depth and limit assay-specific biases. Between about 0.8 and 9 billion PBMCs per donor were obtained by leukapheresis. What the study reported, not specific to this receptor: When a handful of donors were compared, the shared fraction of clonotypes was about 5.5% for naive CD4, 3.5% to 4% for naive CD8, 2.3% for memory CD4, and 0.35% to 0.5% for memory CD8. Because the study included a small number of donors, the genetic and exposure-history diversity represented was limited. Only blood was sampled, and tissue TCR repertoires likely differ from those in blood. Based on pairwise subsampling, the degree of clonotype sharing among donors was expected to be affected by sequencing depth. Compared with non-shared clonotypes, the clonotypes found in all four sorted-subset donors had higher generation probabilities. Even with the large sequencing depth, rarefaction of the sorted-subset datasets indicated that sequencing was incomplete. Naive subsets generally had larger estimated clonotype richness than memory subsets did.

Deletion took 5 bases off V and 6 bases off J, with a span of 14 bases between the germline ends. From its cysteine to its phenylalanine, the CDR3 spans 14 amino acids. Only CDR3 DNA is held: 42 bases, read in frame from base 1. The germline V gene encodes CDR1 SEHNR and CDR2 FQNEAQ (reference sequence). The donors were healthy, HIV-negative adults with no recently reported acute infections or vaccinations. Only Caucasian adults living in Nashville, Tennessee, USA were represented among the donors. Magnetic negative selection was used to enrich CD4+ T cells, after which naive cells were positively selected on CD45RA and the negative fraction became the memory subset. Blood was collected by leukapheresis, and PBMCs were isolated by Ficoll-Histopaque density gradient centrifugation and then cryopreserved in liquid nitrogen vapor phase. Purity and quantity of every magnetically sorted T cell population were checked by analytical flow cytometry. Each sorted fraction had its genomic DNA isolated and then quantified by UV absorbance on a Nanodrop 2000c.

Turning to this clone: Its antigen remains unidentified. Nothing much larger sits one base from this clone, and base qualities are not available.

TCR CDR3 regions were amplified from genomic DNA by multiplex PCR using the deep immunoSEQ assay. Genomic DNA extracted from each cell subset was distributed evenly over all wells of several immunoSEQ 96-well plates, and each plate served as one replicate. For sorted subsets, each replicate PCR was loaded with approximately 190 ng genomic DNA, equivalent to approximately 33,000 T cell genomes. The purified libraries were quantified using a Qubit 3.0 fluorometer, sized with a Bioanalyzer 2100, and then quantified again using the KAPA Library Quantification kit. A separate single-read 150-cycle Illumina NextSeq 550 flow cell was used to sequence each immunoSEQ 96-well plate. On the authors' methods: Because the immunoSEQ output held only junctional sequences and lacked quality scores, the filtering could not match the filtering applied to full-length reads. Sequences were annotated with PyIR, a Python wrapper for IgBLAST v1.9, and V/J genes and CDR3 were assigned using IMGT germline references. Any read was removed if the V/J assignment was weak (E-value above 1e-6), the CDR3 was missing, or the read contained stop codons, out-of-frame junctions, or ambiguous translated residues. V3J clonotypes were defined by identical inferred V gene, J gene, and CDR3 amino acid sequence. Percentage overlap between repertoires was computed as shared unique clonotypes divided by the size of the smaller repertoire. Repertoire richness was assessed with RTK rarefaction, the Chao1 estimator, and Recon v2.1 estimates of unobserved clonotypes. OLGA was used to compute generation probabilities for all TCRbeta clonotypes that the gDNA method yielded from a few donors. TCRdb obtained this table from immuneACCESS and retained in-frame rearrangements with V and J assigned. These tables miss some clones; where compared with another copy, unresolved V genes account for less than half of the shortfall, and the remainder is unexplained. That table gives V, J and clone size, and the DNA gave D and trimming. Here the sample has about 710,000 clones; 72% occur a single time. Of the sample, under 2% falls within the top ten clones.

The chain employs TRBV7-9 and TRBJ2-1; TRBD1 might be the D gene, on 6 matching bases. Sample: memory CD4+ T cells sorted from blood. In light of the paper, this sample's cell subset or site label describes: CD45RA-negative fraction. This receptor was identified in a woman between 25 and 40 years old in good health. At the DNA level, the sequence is TGTGCCAGCAGCCCAGGCGGACAGATCAATGAGCAGTTCTTC. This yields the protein CASSPGGQINEQFF. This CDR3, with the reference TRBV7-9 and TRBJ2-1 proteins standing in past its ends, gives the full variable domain DTGVSQNPRHKITKRGQNVTFRCDPISEHNRLYWYRQTLGQGPEFLTYFQNEAQLEKSRLLSDRFSAERPKGSFSTLEIQRTEQGDSAMYLCASSPGGQINEQFFGPGTRLTVL.